Described below is a single TCR beta chain sequence and its context. Its antigen remains unknown. The CDR3 contains 16 residues. Looked up from germline, CDR1 is SGHRS and CDR2 is YFSETQ. The V end was cut by 0 bases, the J end by 7 bases, with 16 bases between. Clones were sequenced by immunoSEQ multiplex PCR, and TCRdb holds only the in-frame ones, with some missing. The repertoire has over 200,000 clones, 90% of them found once; the top ten carry 0.37%. This record belongs to a study of cytomegalovirus exposure and HLA in healthy donors. Study results and caveats: Altogether, about 160 TCR beta chains were recorded as cytomegalovirus-associated. High sensitivity and specificity were reportedly achieved when the classifier diagnosed cytomegalovirus status. The TCR clusters that emerged in the first cohort tended, a later analysis found, to co-occur in the 95 to 150 validation repertoires.

The chain couples TRBV5-1 to TRBJ2-2; TRBD1 is a possible D gene (5 bases). This TCR came from a woman younger than 30 in good health and CMV-seronegative. The specimen sequenced was PBMCs. The CDR3 loop is CASSLAYVGVDGELFF. CDR3 sequence (DNA): TGCGCCAGCAGCTTGGCGTATGTAGGGGTGGACGGGGAGCTGTTTTTT.